This T cell receptor beta chain originates from a study of shared clonotypes between healthy human individuals (dated by TCRdb to about 2020). Concerning the study at large: The cohort included a few men and a couple of women between 18 and 49 years of age. Per donor, leukapheresis produced somewhere between about 0.94 and 8.9 billion PBMCs. For each donor, CD4 naive and CD4 memory were each given three plates, CD8 naive was given two plates, and CD8 memory was given one plate. Different laboratories and diverse techniques were used to prepare libraries and sequence TCR repertoires, to increase sequencing depth and limit assay-specific biases. Blood TCR repertoires of five healthy adults were deeply sequenced to estimate repertoire size and the extent of clonotype sharing between individuals.

The germline V gene yields SGDLS for CDR1 and YYNGEE for CDR2. From its cysteine to its phenylalanine, the CDR3 spans 16 amino acids. Of all the DNA, just the CDR3 is kept, 48 bases in frame from base 1. Germline trimming amounts to 0 bases on V and 5 bases on J, with 7 as the count of junction bases outside the gene matches. Study-wide findings and limitations: Even with the large sequencing depth, rarefaction of the sorted-subset datasets indicated that sequencing was incomplete. Naive subsets generally had larger estimated clonotype richness than memory subsets. Sampling was limited to blood, and TCR repertoires in tissue likely differ from TCR repertoires in blood. When several donors were compared, the shared fraction of clonotypes was roughly 4.8% for naive CD4, over 3% for naive CD8, roughly 2.5% for memory CD4, and 0.4% for memory CD8. The genetic and exposure-history diversity represented was limited by the small number of donors. Clonotypes shared by all four sorted-subset donors showed higher generation probabilities than non-shared clonotypes. Pairwise subsampling led to the expectation that sequencing depth would affect the degree of clonotype sharing among donors.

To note about this clone: Its antigen remains unidentified. The input lacks base qualities; no much larger clone sits a single base away.

CD8 naive samples were CD45RO-negative cells positively selected for CCR7, giving a CD45RA+CCR7+ population that excluded TemRA cells. The donors were healthy, HIV-negative adults who had no recently reported acute infections or vaccinations. Every donor was a Caucasian adult residing in Nashville, Tennessee, USA. After blood collection by leukapheresis, PBMCs were isolated using Ficoll-Histopaque density gradient centrifugation and then cryopreserved in the vapor phase of liquid nitrogen. Analytical flow cytometry was used to check the purity and quantity of every magnetically sorted T cell population. Each sorted fraction had its genomic DNA isolated and then quantified by UV absorbance on a Nanodrop 2000c. Using the deep immunoSEQ assay, multiplex PCR amplified TCR CDR3 regions from genomic DNA. Extracted genomic DNA from each cell subset was distributed evenly across all wells of several immunoSEQ 96-well plates, and each plate was treated as a replicate. For sorted subsets, about 200 ng genomic DNA, equal to tens of thousands of T cell genomes, was loaded into each replicate PCR. Purified libraries were measured with a Qubit 3.0 fluorometer, size-checked on a Bioanalyzer 2100, and measured again with the KAPA Library Quantification kit. A separate single-read 150-cycle Illumina NextSeq 550 flow cell was used to sequence each immunoSEQ 96-well plate. The study's processing was this. The immunoSEQ output contained only junctional sequences without quality scores, so filtering could not match that applied to full-length reads. To assign V/J genes and CDR3, sequences were annotated against IMGT germline references using PyIR, a Python wrapper for IgBLAST v1.9. Reads were filtered out if the reads had weak V/J assignments (E-value above 1e-6), no CDR3, stop codons, out-of-frame junctions, or ambiguous translated residues. V3J clonotypes were defined by identical inferred V gene, J gene, and CDR3 amino acid sequence. Percentage overlap between repertoires was computed as shared unique clonotypes divided by the size of the smaller repertoire. Repertoire richness was assessed with RTK rarefaction, the Chao1 estimator, and Recon v2.1 estimates of unobserved clonotypes. Generation probabilities were computed with OLGA for all TCRbeta clonotypes obtained by the gDNA method from four donors. In its TCRdb copy, this immuneACCESS table keeps in-frame sequences only and misses some clones. Where compared with another copy, unresolved V genes explain less than half of these, and the others have no known cause. V, J and clone size are taken as reported in that table, and D and trimming were inferred from the DNA itself. In all, the sample holds about 2.1 million clones, and approximately 92% of those were seen once. The top ten constitute around 1.7% of the sample.

Material: naive CD8+ T cells from PBMCs. The meaning of the sample's cell subset or site label: CD45RA+CCR7+. The clonotype was recovered from a young man in good health. Some clones in this sample may be carry-over from other donors' samples. This chain is built from TRBV9 and TRBJ2-2; TRBD1 agrees with 7 junctional bases. The CDR3 amino acid sequence is: CASSVVGQQGTGELFF. DNA sequence: TGTGCCAGCAGCGTAGTCGGTCAACAGGGGACCGGGGAGCTGTTTTTT.